What follows are 32 T cell receptor beta chains derived from one specimen sequenced in a study of Ad26.COV2.S vaccination and SARS-CoV-2 variants. Assay: immunoSEQ multiplex PCR; the TCRdb copy retains only in-frame clones and omits some. The sample shows about 250,000 clones, over 75% of them seen only once. The treatment here: 15 to 20 received Ad26.COV2.S at low or high dose, single or two shots; several received placebo; per-sample allocation not given. Sample collection was performed on day 63 after the first vaccine or placebo injection. Sequencing was performed on peripheral blood, taken in a trial of Ad26.COV2.S vaccine versus placebo. The receptor source for this set is a person aged 18-60 years who received the Ad26.COV2.S COVID-19 vaccine or a placebo.

The genes are TRBV7-9 and TRBJ2-7; D is uncertain. Per germline, CDR1 SEHNR and CDR2 FQNEAQ (reference sequence). Trimming took off 8 bases at V and 5 bases at J, with 7 bases between the two ends. The CDR3 contains 10 residues. The DNA for the CDR3 is TGTGCCAGCTCCTTGGACGAGCAGTACTTC. Translating it yields CASSLDEQYF. The whole variable domain, remainder taken from reference TRBV7-9 and TRBJ2-7, is DTGVSQNPRHKITKRGQNVTFRCDPISEHNRLYWYRQTLGQGPEFLTYFQNEAQLEKSRLLSDRFSAERPKGSFSTLEIQRTEQGDSAMYLCASSLDEQYFGPGTRLTVT.

The chain is built from TRBV5-8 and TRBJ2-1, with D possibly being TRBD1 (5 bases). Deletions cut 5 bases from V and 12 bases from J, with 15 bases between. This CDR3 is 12 amino acids long. CDR1 SGHTS and CDR2 YDEGEE come from the germline V gene. The CDR3 is CASSLRTFGQFF. CDR3 in DNA: TGTGCCAGCAGTCTCCGGACATTCGGGCAGTTCTTC.

The V gene is TRBV3-1 (or the pseudogene TRBV3-2), the J gene TRBJ2-1, with 11 bases lining up with TRBD1. V lost 4 bases to trimming and J lost 4 bases; unmatched junction nucleotides: 6. CDR3 length equals 16 residues. CDR1 and CDR2 (germline): LGHDT, YNNKEL (reference sequence). As DNA, the CDR3 is TGTGCCAGCAGCCCGCTCGGGACAGGGGGATACAATGAGCAGTTCTTC. Translating it yields CASSPLGTGGYNEQFF.

The gene calls are TRBV7-2 and TRBJ2-3, with 7 bases that match TRBD2. The V gene end was trimmed by 0 bases and the J gene end by 2 bases; junction bases not matched to a gene: 8. Germline V gene sequence: CDR1 SGHTA, CDR2 FQGNSA. This CDR3 has 17 amino acids. This CDR3 is CASSLAGGGATTDTQYF. The CDR3 nucleotides are TGTGCCAGCAGCTTAGCCGGCGGGGGAGCAACCACAGATACGCAGTATTTT.

The chain couples TRBV4-1 to TRBJ2-7; D gene ambiguous. In germline, CDR1 is MGHRA, CDR2 YSYEKL. The CDR3 consists of 16 residues. The V gene lost 1 base and the J gene lost 3 bases, with 16 bases spanning the gap. The CDR3 sequence is CASSQAIGRRIYEQYF. In DNA form, the CDR3 reads TGCGCCAGCAGCCAAGCTATTGGCAGGAGAATCTACGAGCAGTACTTC.

This clone was seen a single time. The CDR3: CASKERTGGTEAFF. The CDR3 DNA follows: TGTGCCAGCAAAGAGAGGACAGGGGGCACTGAAGCTTTCTTT. This sequence joins TRBV6-5 and TRBJ1-1, with 10 positions matching TRBD1. Germline assignment: CDR1 MNHEY and CDR2 SVGAGI. J was trimmed by 4 bases and V by 7 bases; bases with no gene match: 6. This CDR3 spans 14 amino acids.

A few counts support this clone. V and J are TRBV25-1 and TRBJ2-7; D may match TRBD1 or TRBD2 (5 bases each). The CDR3 is made up of 16 amino acids. The V gene lost 3 bases and the J gene lost 3 bases, with 18 bases spanning the gap. Germline CDR1 is MGHDK and CDR2 is SYGVNS. This CDR3 reads CASSDPGTATLYEQYF. CDR3 nucleotide sequence: TGTGCCAGCAGTGACCCAGGGACGGCAACCCTCTACGAGCAGTACTTC.

The table lists this clone with a few counts. The V and J genes are TRBV6-2 or TRBV6-3 and TRBJ2-7; 7 bases align to TRBD1. Trimming at V came to 0 bases and at J to 3 bases, leaving 8 bases not matched to a gene. Germline CDR1 and CDR2: MNHEY and SVGEGT. This CDR3 is 16 amino acids long. The CDR3 DNA is TGTGCCAGCAGTTACTCGACAGGGCGGCTTCACTACGAGCAGTACTTC. Its translation is CASSYSTGRLHYEQYF.

This chain joins TRBV21-1 and TRBJ1-5. TRBV21-1 is recorded as a pseudogene. The CDR3 length is 18 residues. This chain's CDR3 is CASSSYPLQQKCNQPQHF. In nucleotides, the CDR3 is TGTGCCAGCAGCTCTTACCCGCTTCAGCAGAAATGCAATCAGCCCCAGCATTTT.

This clone was found a few times. V gene TRBV6-4 combines with J gene TRBJ2-5; TRBD1 matches at 8 bases. This CDR3 spans 14 amino acids. Trimming cost V 5 bases and J 5 bases; bases outside gene matches: 7. Germline V gene data show CDR1 as MRHNA and CDR2 as SNTAGT. CDR3 sequence: CASSPGTGSETQYF. As DNA, the CDR3 is TGTGCCAGCAGTCCCGGGACAGGATCTGAGACCCAGTACTTC.

V usage is TRBV4-3 and J usage is TRBJ2-1, with a tentative D call TRBD1 (7 bases). V dropped 4 bases and J dropped 3 bases, with 10 bases sitting between them. Per germline, CDR1 LGHNA and CDR2 YSLEER. The length of the CDR3 is 14 residues. The CDR3 here is CASSRGTDYNEQFF. CDR3 nucleotide sequence: TGCGCCAGCAGCCGCGGGACAGACTACAATGAGCAGTTCTTC.

The chain is built from TRBV4-1 and TRBJ1-5; 10 positions agree with TRBD1. V dropped 3 bases and J dropped 5; count of bases not matched to a gene: 7. Germline values: CDR1 MGHRA, CDR2 YSYEKL. CDR3 length: 16 residues. CDR3 loop: CASSQAPGQGHQPQHF. CDR3 bases: TGCGCCAGCAGCCAGGCCCCGGGACAGGGGCATCAGCCCCAGCATTTT.

The rearrangement joins TRBV6-5 to TRBJ1-2; TRBD1 is a possible D gene (5 bases). The CDR3 extends over 12 amino acids. Trimming left V 6 bases short and J 8 bases short, with 13 bases between. From germline, CDR1 is MNHEY and CDR2 SVGAGI. For the CDR3, the DNA is TGTGCCAGCAGGACTCTGGGGCTGGGCTACACCTTC. It encodes CASRTLGLGYTF.

This clone has a single count. This sample also contains other DNA sequences that code for the same CDR3. The J gene is TRBJ2-3, the V gene TRBV4-2; D might be TRBD2 (6 bases). This CDR3 has 14 residues. Trimming took off 3 bases at V and 3 bases at J, with 10 bases between the two ends. Germline loops: CDR1 LGHNA, CDR2 YNFKEQ. The CDR3 nucleotides are TGTGCCAGCAGCCAGGGCGGGGCAACAGATACGCAGTATTTT. This gives the protein CASSQGGATDTQYF.

The rearrangement uses TRBV9 and TRBJ2-3, with unresolved D. Per germline, CDR1 SGDLS and CDR2 YYNGEE. The V gene lost 5 bases and the J gene lost 7 bases, with 14 bases spanning the gap. The CDR3 is made up of 13 amino acids. CDR3 sequence (DNA): TGTGCCAGCAGTGATTCTGACTTGAATACGCAGTATTTT. Translated: CASSDSDLNTQYF. The entire variable domain, with the rest obtained from reference TRBV9 and TRBJ2-3, is as follows: DSGVTQTPKHLITATGQRVTLRCSPRSGDLSVYWYQQSLDQGLQFLIQYYNGEERAKGNILERFSAQQFPDLHSELNLSSLELGDSALYFCASSDSDLNTQYFGPGTRLTVL.

The CDR3 reads CASSTQGSLVWETQYF. CDR3 nucleotide sequence: TGTGCCAGCAGCACACAGGGGAGTCTAGTATGGGAGACCCAGTACTTC. The genes are TRBV5-4 and TRBJ2-5; TRBD1 matches at 7 bases. The J segment lost 5 bases and the V segment lost 4 bases, leaving 14 bases of the junction unmatched. Germline assignment: CDR1 SGHNT and CDR2 YYREEE (reference sequence). The CDR3 loop spans 16 amino acids. Supplemented by reference TRBV5-4 and TRBJ2-5, the full variable domain reads ETGVTQSPTHLIKTRGQQVTLRCSSQSGHNTVSWYQQALGQGPQFIFQYYREEENGRGNFPPRFSGLQFPNYSSELNVNALELDDSALYLCASSTQGSLVWETQYFGPGTRLLVL.

The CDR3 nucleotides read TGTGCCAGCAGCTTCCAGGCAAGAACTAACTATGGCTACACCTTC. This codes for CASSFQARTNYGYTF. V gene TRBV3-1 (or the pseudogene TRBV3-2) combines with J gene TRBJ1-2; D is unresolved. Trimming removed 5 bases from V and 0 bases from J, with 13 bases in between. Germline lookup yields CDR1 LGHDT and CDR2 YNNKEL (reference sequence). The length of the CDR3 is 15 residues.

The chain uses TRBV6-1 and TRBJ1-2; D unclear. The V end lost 3 bases, the J end lost 5 bases, and 7 bases lay between the germline ends. Per the germline V gene, CDR1 is MNHNS and CDR2 is SASEGT. The CDR3 consists of 12 residues. The CDR3 nucleotides read TGTGCCAGCAGTGATGCGGGGTATGGCTACACCTTC. Its translation is CASSDAGYGYTF.

The chain is built from TRBV28 and TRBJ2-1; 7 bases line up with TRBD1. J gave up 4 bases and V 4 bases, and 16 bases lay outside the gene matches. The CDR3 extends over 18 amino acids. Germline lookup yields CDR1 MDHEN and CDR2 SYDVKM. The CDR3 DNA is TGTGCCAGCAGTTCGCCGGGACAGCCAAAACGGGCTTACAATGAGCAGTTCTTC. The encoded protein is CASSSPGQPKRAYNEQFF.

Turning to this clone: In the same sample, other DNA sequences code for this CDR3. V and J are TRBV12-3 or TRBV12-4 and TRBJ2-5, with no clear D. The length of the CDR3 is 11 residues. V dropped 2 bases and J dropped 4 bases, with 2 bases sitting between them. CDR3 bases: TGTGCCAGCAGTTTAAGAGAGACCCAGTACTTC. Protein product: CASSLRETQYF.

The J gene is TRBJ1-2, the V gene TRBV6-5; D is perhaps TRBD1 (5 bases). CDR3 length: 15 amino acids. Germline V gene data show CDR1 as MNHEY and CDR2 as SVGAGI. V dropped 6 bases and J dropped 0 bases, with 14 bases sitting between them. In nucleotides, the CDR3 is TGTGCCAGCAGAGAGACAGACGCTTCTAACTATGGCTACACCTTC. The encoded protein is CASRETDASNYGYTF.

V gene TRBV7-9 combines with J gene TRBJ2-3; 9 nucleotides line up with TRBD1. The junction had 4 bases not matched to a gene; V was cut back by 7 bases and J by 2 bases. The CDR3 has 14 amino acids. CDR1 and CDR2 (germline): SEHNR, FQNEAQ (reference sequence). CDR3 sequence (DNA): TGTGCCAGCAACCGGGACAGGGCCACAGATACGCAGTATTTT. It codes for CASNRDRATDTQYF.

This clone was seen a single time. The genes are TRBV2 and TRBJ2-3; TRBD1 aligns across 8 bases. Germline CDR1 reads SNHLY; CDR2 reads FYNNEI. This CDR3 has 16 amino acids. V lost 7 bases and J lost 3; bases outside the gene matches: 12. The DNA of the CDR3 is TGTGCCAGCACAACGTCGCAGGGGGCGCATACAGATACGCAGTATTTT. Encoded protein: CASTTSQGAHTDTQYF.

V gene TRBV6-5 combines with J gene TRBJ2-5, with 8 bases matching TRBD1. The CDR3 has 14 residues. Losses at the gene ends were 5 bases for V and 5 bases for J; bases not matched to a gene: 7. Per germline, CDR1 MNHEY and CDR2 SVGAGI. The DNA for the CDR3 is TGTGCCAGCAGTCCGACAGGGGCTCGGGAGACCCAGTACTTC. This encodes CASSPTGARETQYF.

The chain is built from TRBV11-2 and TRBJ1-3, with D perhaps matching TRBD1 (6 bases). The CDR3 has 17 residues. V dropped 5 bases and J dropped 0 bases, with 17 bases sitting between them. The germline CDR1 and CDR2 sequences are SGHAT and FQNNGV. The CDR3 sequence is CASSQRGQTYSGNTIYF. In DNA form, the CDR3 reads TGTGCCAGCAGCCAACGAGGACAGACATACTCTGGAAACACCATATATTTT.

The chain recombines TRBV7-3 with TRBJ2-1; 7 positions agree with TRBD2. The CDR3 has 15 amino acids. Germline lookup yields CDR1 SGHTA and CDR2 FQGTGA. V gave up 2 bases and J gave up 3 bases; unmatched junction bases: 4. CDR3 region: CASSLRSSGYNEQFF. Written as DNA, the CDR3 is TGTGCCAGCAGCTTACGTTCTAGCGGCTACAATGAGCAGTTCTTC.

This chain links TRBV12-3 or TRBV12-4 with TRBJ2-1; perhaps D is TRBD1 or TRBD2 (6 bases each). The V and J ends lost 6 bases and 5 bases respectively, with 11 bases between them. This CDR3 region has 13 residues. The CDR3 bases are TGTGCCAGCAGGGAGGGGGTGAACAATGAGCAGTTCTTC. Encoded protein: CASREGVNNEQFF.

The rearrangement joins TRBV19 to TRBJ2-7; TRBD1 aligns across 10 bases. The V gene's germline CDR1 is LNHDA and CDR2 SQIVND (reference sequence). The trim removed 5 bases at V and 4 bases at J, leaving 8 bases unmatched. The length of the CDR3 is 15 residues. CDR3 DNA: TGTGCCAGTAGTCCACGGACAGGGGGGTCGTACGAGCAGTACTTC. Its protein is CASSPRTGGSYEQYF.

The count of this clone is one. This chain joins TRBV16 and TRBJ2-2; TRBD2 might be the D (5 bases). The germline V and J ends were trimmed by 7 bases and 4 bases, with 16 bases remaining between them. CDR1 is KGHSY and CDR2 is FQNENV in the germline V gene. The length of the CDR3 is 15 residues. The DNA of the CDR3 is TGTGCCAGCACGAATGGACTGTACGGCACCGGGGAGCTGTTTTTT. It codes for CASTNGLYGTGELFF. Full variable domain (remainder filled in from reference TRBV16 and TRBJ2-2): GEEVAQTPKHLVRGEGQKAKLYCAPIKGHSYVFWYQQVLKNEFKFLISFQNENVFDETGMPKERFSAKCLPNSPCSLEIQATKLEDSAVYFCASTNGLYGTGELFFGEGSRLTVL.

This chain connects TRBV5-1 to TRBJ2-5, with D perhaps being TRBD1 or TRBD2 (6 bases each). CDR1 SGHRS and CDR2 YFSETQ come from the germline V gene. V lost 2 bases and J 1 base, leaving 9 bases between the germline ends. CDR3 length: 14 amino acids. Written as DNA, the CDR3 is TGCGCCAGCAGCTTACAGGGAGGCCAAGAGACCCAGTACTTC. It yields the protein CASSLQGGQETQYF.

This clone has a handful of counts. The same CDR3 is also encoded by other DNA sequences in this sample. The V and J genes are TRBV4-1 and TRBJ2-3; no firm D call. The CDR3 extends over 16 amino acids. Germline CDR1 is MGHRA and CDR2 is YSYEKL. Trimming removed 1 base at V and 2 bases at J, with 13 bases between. The CDR3 loop reads CASSQVNLVSTDTQYF. In DNA form, the CDR3 reads TGCGCCAGCAGCCAAGTAAATCTCGTCTCCACAGATACGCAGTATTTT.

The chain joins TRBV7-3 to TRBJ2-1; D may match TRBD1 or TRBD2 (5 bases each). This CDR3 contains 16 residues. Trimming took 5 bases from V and 0 from J, leaving 14 bases between them. Germline V lookup: CDR1 SGHTA, CDR2 FQGTGA. The CDR3 nucleotides are TGTGCCAGCAGCCCAGAACTAGGGGACTCCTACAATGAGCAGTTCTTC. Translating gives CASSPELGDSYNEQFF. Using reference TRBV7-3 and TRBJ2-1 for the parts outside the CDR3, the full variable domain is GAGVSQTPSNKVTEKGKYVELRCDPISGHTALYWYRQSLGQGPEFLIYFQGTGAADDSGLPNDRFFAVRPEGSVSTLKIQRTERGDSAVYLCASSPELGDSYNEQFFGPGTRLTVL.